The 6 T cell receptor beta chains given below trace back to one sample, sequenced in a study of T cell responses to AZD1222 COVID-19 vaccine. Sequencing used immunoSEQ multiplex PCR; TCRdb keeps in-frame clones, though not all of them. The sample has around 58,000 clones; roughly 84% are singletons. The sequences come from peripheral blood, collected on day 0 of AZD1222 vaccination. The receptors come from an adult in good health.

The V and J genes are TRBV5-5 and TRBJ2-7; 7 bases are a match to TRBD1. The CDR3 runs to 15 residues. V shed 4 bases, J shed 0 bases, and the junction held 7 bases outside the gene matches. CDR1 SGHKS and CDR2 YYEKEE come from the germline V gene (reference sequence). CDR3 in DNA: TGTGCCAGCAGCCCCGGGGACAGTGCCTCCTACGAGCAGTACTTC. It codes for CASSPGDSASYEQYF. Combining the CDR3 with reference TRBV5-5 and TRBJ2-7 gives the whole variable domain DAGVTQSPTHLIKTRGQQVTLRCSPISGHKSVSWYQQVLGQGPQFIFQYYEKEERGRGNFPDRFSARQFPNYSSELNVNALLLGDSALYLCASSPGDSASYEQYFGPGTRLTVT.

The chain joins TRBV29-1 to TRBJ2-5; D call uncertain. Germline CDR1 reads SQVTM; CDR2 reads ANQGSEA. The V gene lost 7 bases and the J gene lost 2 bases, with 11 bases spanning the gap. The CDR3 runs 12 residues. The CDR3 DNA reads TGCAGCGCAAGACGATCTCAAGAGACCCAGTACTTC. Encoded protein: CSARRSQETQYF. Looking up the rest from reference TRBV29-1 and TRBJ2-5 gives the full variable domain: SAVISQKPSRDICQRGTSLTIQCQVDSQVTMMFWYRQQPGQSLTLIATANQGSEATYESGFVIDKFPISRPNLTFSTLTVSNMSPEDSSIYLCSARRSQETQYFGPGTRLLVL.

In this sample, this clone turned up once. The V and J genes are TRBV28 and TRBJ1-3, with a tentative D call TRBD1 (6 bases). V shed 6 bases and J shed 0 bases, with 12 bases lying between them. Germline V gene data show CDR1 as MDHEN and CDR2 as SYDVKM. The CDR3 is 15 amino acids. Here the CDR3 DNA reads TGTGCCAGCAGCCTGACAGGTTTCTCTGGAAACACCATATATTTT. This codes for CASSLTGFSGNTIYF.

Only one count was recorded for this clone. The rearrangement links TRBV2 to TRBJ2-7, with no clear D. This CDR3 is 11 amino acids long. Trimming stripped 3 bases from V and 1 base from J, with 1 base between. Germline V gene lookup returns CDR1 SNHLY and CDR2 FYNNEI. The CDR3 is CASSDSYEQYF. CDR3 sequence (DNA): TGTGCCAGCAGTGATTCCTACGAGCAGTACTTC.

The chain couples TRBV6-1 to TRBJ2-7; D may correspond to TRBD1 or TRBD2 (6 bases each). Trimming stripped 5 bases from V and 4 bases from J, with 15 bases between. The germline CDR1 and CDR2 sequences are MNHNS and SASEGT. This CDR3 has 14 amino acids. The chain's CDR3 is CASSPSEGGYEQYV. In DNA, the CDR3 is TGTGCCAGCAGTCCTAGCGAGGGGGGTTACGAGCAGTACGTC.

The chain links TRBV6-6 to TRBJ1-1; a possible D gene is TRBD1 (5 bases). The V end was cut by 0 bases, the J end by 4 bases, with 15 bases between. This CDR3 is 16 amino acids long. In germline, CDR1 is MNHNY, CDR2 SVGAGI (reference sequence). The CDR3 loop is CASSYSDRTGGTEAFF. CDR3 nucleotide sequence: TGTGCCAGCAGTTACTCGGATCGGACTGGGGGCACTGAAGCTTTCTTT.